What follows describes a single T cell receptor (beta chain). The sample belongs to a study of blood T cell repertoires in COVID-19. Across the study: Some COVID-19 samples were acute and others convalescent; all came from the United States, Italy and Spain. The cDNA or gDNA used as material had been derived from T cells, B-cell-depleted T cells, or PBMCs.

In the authors' methods: Reference gene primer amplification yielded estimated nucleated cell counts. Sequencing was performed with immunoSEQ multiplex PCR; in TCRdb, only in-frame clones are kept and a portion is missing. The V and J calls and the clone size are those of that table, but D and trimming were determined from the DNA. The sample includes about 41,000 clones, around 81% of them seen just once. Germline-derived CDR1 and CDR2 are MNHEY and SVGAGI. The CDR3 contains 14 residues. V shed 6 bases and J 1 base; nucleotides not matched to a gene: 5. This clonotype was sampled from a woman at least 80 years old with acute or convalescent COVID-19. This chain connects TRBV6-5 to TRBJ1-1, with 7 bases identical to TRBD1. Sequencing input: peripheral blood. The CDR3 spells CASRLGQWNTEAFF. The CDR3 nucleotides read TGTGCCAGCAGGCTGGGACAGTGGAACACTGAAGCTTTCTTT.